The clone carrying this TCR beta chain was found once. This specimen comes from a study of blood T cell repertoires in COVID-19. TCRdb's table, derived via immunoSEQ multiplex PCR, lists solely in-frame clones and lacks some. Of 78,000 or so clones listed, roughly 86% are singletons. The trim removed 2 bases at V and 3 bases at J, leaving 2 bases unmatched. The length of the CDR3 is 15 residues. Germline V CDR1 and CDR2: LGHDT, YNNKEL (reference sequence). This receptor was obtained from a man between 45 and 60 years old with active or convalescent COVID-19. The V call is TRBV3-1 (or the pseudogene TRBV3-2), the J call TRBJ2-3; 10 bases map to TRBD2. Sample: peripheral blood. In nucleotides, the CDR3 is TGTGCCAGCAGCCAACAGCGGGGGGGTACAGATACGCAGTATTTT. This gives the protein CASSQQRGGTDTQYF.